A single sample gave rise to the 7 T cell receptor beta chains below, sequenced in a study of siplizumab effects on memory and regulatory T cells. Sequencing used immunoSEQ multiplex PCR; TCRdb keeps in-frame clones, though not all of them. In the table there are approximately 100,000 clones, 94% of which are singletons. Material: Tregs sorted from blood. The receptors shown here come from a human donor in good health.

This clone showed up just once. This chain joins TRBV5-1 and TRBJ2-1; D possibly corresponds to TRBD2 (7 bases). The CDR3 is made up of 16 amino acids. CDR1 SGHRS and CDR2 YFSETQ come from the germline V gene. V was clipped by 6 bases and J by 5 bases, with 21 bases between them. The CDR3 sequence: CASKIAGARGDNEQFF. DNA for the CDR3: TGCGCCAGCAAGATTGCGGGAGCGAGGGGGGACAATGAGCAGTTCTTC.

This rearrangement joins TRBV11-2 to TRBJ2-7, with D possibly TRBD1 on 6 matching bases. CDR1 SGHAT and CDR2 FQNNGV come from the germline V gene. V was clipped by 2 bases and J by 6 bases, with 17 bases between them. The CDR3 contains 15 residues. As DNA, the CDR3 is TGTGCCAGCAGCTTATTAGGGTACAGGGCCAGCGAGCAGTACTTC. Protein sequence: CASSLLGYRASEQYF.

The chain carries TRBV5-1 and TRBJ2-7; 8 positions agree with TRBD2. Germline assignment: CDR1 SGHRS and CDR2 YFSETQ. The CDR3 contains 16 residues. With V trimmed by 7 bases and J by 5 bases, 17 bases remained unmatched. The CDR3 DNA follows: TGCGCCAGCGGGGTCAGCGGGGGAAGACTTACCCACGAGCAGTACTTC. Protein: CASGVSGGRLTHEQYF.

This sequence joins TRBV6-1 and TRBJ2-1, with 7 bases identical to TRBD1. The junction had 10 bases not matched to a gene; V was cut back by 8 bases and J by 12 bases. The CDR3 spans 12 residues. Germline values: CDR1 MNHNS, CDR2 SASEGT. Written as DNA, the CDR3 is TGTGCCAGCGCGTCAGCAAGACAGGGGCAGTTCTTC. Translating it yields CASASARQGQFF.

V usage is TRBV10-3 and J usage is TRBJ2-3, with D possibly matching TRBD1 (6 bases). This CDR3 contains 14 residues. Trimming shortened V by 2 bases and J by 5 bases, and 11 bases separated the two germline ends. CDR1 and CDR2 (germline): ENHRY, SYGVKD. CDR3 sequence (DNA): TGTGCCATCAGTGAGATAGGGGGTCGAGATACGCAGTATTTT. Residues: CAISEIGGRDTQYF.

CDR3 protein: CASSLAGGENSPLHF. The CDR3 bases are TGCGCCAGCAGCTTGGCAGGGGGTGAGAATTCACCCCTCCACTTT. The chain joins TRBV5-1 to TRBJ1-6, with TRBD1 matching 7 bases. The CDR3 consists of 15 residues. V was clipped by 0 bases and J by 7 bases; unmatched bases: 4. CDR1 and CDR2 from the germline V gene are SGHRS and YFSETQ.

The rearrangement uses TRBV29-1 and TRBJ2-1; D gene ambiguous. CDR1 SQVTM and CDR2 ANQGSEA come from the germline V gene. V was cut by 3 bases and J by 6 bases, with 15 bases left in between. The CDR3 length is 14 residues. The CDR3 region has the DNA TGCAGCGTTGAGGGTCTAGTGCTGAGCAATGAGCAGTTCTTC. Translated, it gives CSVEGLVLSNEQFF.